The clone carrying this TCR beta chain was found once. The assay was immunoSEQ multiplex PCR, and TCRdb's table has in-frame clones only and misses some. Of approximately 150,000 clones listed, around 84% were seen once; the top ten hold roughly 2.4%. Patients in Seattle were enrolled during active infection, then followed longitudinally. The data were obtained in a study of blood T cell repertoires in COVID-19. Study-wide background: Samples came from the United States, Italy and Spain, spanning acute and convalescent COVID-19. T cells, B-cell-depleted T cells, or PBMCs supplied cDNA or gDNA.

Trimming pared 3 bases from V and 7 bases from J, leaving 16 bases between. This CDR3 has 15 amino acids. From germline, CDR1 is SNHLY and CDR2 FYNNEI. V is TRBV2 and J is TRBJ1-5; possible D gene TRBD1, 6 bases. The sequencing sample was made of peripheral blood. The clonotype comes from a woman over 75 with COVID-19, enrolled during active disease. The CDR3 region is CASSEDRVGGQPQHF. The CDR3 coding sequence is TGTGCCAGCAGTGAGGATAGGGTAGGGGGACAGCCCCAGCATTTT.